A selection of T cell receptor beta chains follows, all from one sample in a study of T cell repertoires in cytomegalovirus infection. Via MiXCR, TCRdb re-called the reads, giving one row per CDR3 protein. Of fewer than 1,000,000 distinct CDR3 sequences listed, less than 40% were seen once; the top ten hold more than 12%. Which antigens these TCRs recognize remains unknown. Source: cultured CD8+ T cells from PBMCs, taken from culture after CMV antigen stimulation. The source of these receptors is a human donor in good health (CMV status not recorded). Some clones in this sample may be carry-over from other donors' samples. The CDR3 runs from the conserved cysteine through the conserved F or W.

j_gene: TRBJ1-2
v_gene: TRBV7-9
CDR3aa: CASSLGQTGYTF

j_gene: TRBJ1-4
v_gene: TRBV13
CDR3aa: CASSLRGINEKLFF

j_gene: TRBJ2-3
v_gene: TRBV29-1
CDR3aa: CSVEGPGSRLNTDTQYF

j_gene: TRBJ1-2
v_gene: TRBV27
CDR3aa: CASSLGTGFMDYTF

j_gene: TRBJ2-3
v_gene: TRBV20-1
CDR3aa: CSARESAIAKTTEDTQYF

j_gene: TRBJ2-7
v_gene: TRBV5-5
CDR3aa: CASSRDPAYEQYF

j_gene: TRBJ2-3
v_gene: TRBV7-9
CDR3aa: CASSPKTSGGHPDTQYF

j_gene: TRBJ2-3
v_gene: TRBV7-2
CDR3aa: CASSSAQTGPSTDTQYF

j_gene: TRBJ2-7
v_gene: TRBV29-1
CDR3aa: CSVELASGGSYEQYF

j_gene: TRBJ1-4
v_gene: TRBV2
CDR3aa: CASSDPFGGLLEKLFF

j_gene: TRBJ2-5
v_gene: TRBV19
CDR3aa: CASSTDQGMQETQYF

j_gene: TRBJ2-3
v_gene: TRBV9
CDR3aa: CASSVGGGAIKDTQYF

j_gene: TRBJ2-1
v_gene: TRBV19
CDR3aa: CASRTSGQGAGEQFF

j_gene: TRBJ2-1
v_gene: TRBV2
CDR3aa: CASRTTGWLNEQFF

j_gene: TRBJ2-2
v_gene: TRBV7-9
CDR3aa: CASSLAGQGANTGELFF

j_gene: TRBJ1-2
v_gene: TRBV10-3
CDR3aa: CAISEPGQGAGGYTF

j_gene: TRBJ1-2
v_gene: TRBV7-9
CDR3aa: CAKETVDLMHYGYTF

j_gene: TRBJ1-5
v_gene: TRBV7-8
CDR3aa: CASSLLTGSNQPQHF

j_gene: TRBJ2-2
v_gene: TRBV4-1
CDR3aa: CASSQYLAANTGELFF

j_gene: TRBJ1-1
v_gene: TRBV5-1
CDR3aa: CASSWARGPNTEAFF

j_gene: TRBJ1-5
v_gene: TRBV5-1
CDR3aa: CASSPRGLGLHF

j_gene: TRBJ2-1
v_gene: TRBV27
CDR3aa: CASTSGSSYNEQFF

j_gene: TRBJ2-3
v_gene: TRBV19
CDR3aa: CASSPRPGPRGGTEYF

j_gene: TRBJ2-1
v_gene: TRBV12-3/TRBV12-4
CDR3aa: CASSLGETGKNEQFF

j_gene: TRBJ2-5
v_gene: TRBV7-9
CDR3aa: CASSLVAAGSETQYF

j_gene: TRBJ1-1
v_gene: TRBV7-6
CDR3aa: CASSLEVQGTEAFF

j_gene: TRBJ1-1
v_gene: TRBV9
CDR3aa: CASSKKGGNTEAFF

j_gene: TRBJ1-5
v_gene: TRBV6-1
CDR3aa: CASSEARGRGLLSNQPQHF

j_gene: TRBJ2-7
v_gene: TRBV12-3/TRBV12-4
CDR3aa: CASSLRDRFYEQYF

j_gene: TRBJ2-3
v_gene: TRBV7-9
CDR3aa: CASSPQRLVGSTDTQYF

j_gene: TRBJ1-2
v_gene: TRBV6-8
CDR3aa: CASSSTSGRPLYSYTF

j_gene: TRBJ1-1
v_gene: TRBV13
CDR3aa: CASSPGDGEAFF

j_gene: TRBJ2-3
v_gene: TRBV6-8
CDR3aa: CASSYERGRDTQYF

j_gene: TRBJ1-5
v_gene: TRBV6-6
CDR3aa: CASSQNLNSNQPQHF

j_gene: TRBJ1-1
v_gene: TRBV27
CDR3aa: CASSGGVEAFF

j_gene: TRBJ1-1
v_gene: TRBV12-3/TRBV12-4
CDR3aa: CASSLPGVYEAFF

j_gene: TRBJ1-2
v_gene: TRBV7-9
CDR3aa: CASSPDRGHGYTF

j_gene: TRBJ2-3
v_gene: TRBV24-1
CDR3aa: CATSDPYPGTALRTDTQYF

j_gene: TRBJ2-1
v_gene: TRBV5-6
CDR3aa: CASRTGGLGMGEQFF

j_gene: TRBJ2-3
v_gene: TRBV9
CDR3aa: CASTAWDREADTQYF